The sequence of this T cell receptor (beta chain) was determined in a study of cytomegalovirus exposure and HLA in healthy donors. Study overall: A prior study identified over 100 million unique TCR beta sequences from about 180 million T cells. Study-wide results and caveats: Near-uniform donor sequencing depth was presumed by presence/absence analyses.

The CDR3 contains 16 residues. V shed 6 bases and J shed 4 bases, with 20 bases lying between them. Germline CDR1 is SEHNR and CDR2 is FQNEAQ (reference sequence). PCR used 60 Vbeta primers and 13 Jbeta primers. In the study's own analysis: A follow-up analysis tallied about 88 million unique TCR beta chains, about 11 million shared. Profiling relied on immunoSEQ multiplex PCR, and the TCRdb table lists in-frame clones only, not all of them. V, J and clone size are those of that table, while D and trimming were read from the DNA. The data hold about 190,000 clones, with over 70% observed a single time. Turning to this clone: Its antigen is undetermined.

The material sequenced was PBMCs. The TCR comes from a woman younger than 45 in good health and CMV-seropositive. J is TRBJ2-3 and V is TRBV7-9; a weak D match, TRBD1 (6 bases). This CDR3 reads CASSPRGGRGSDTQYF. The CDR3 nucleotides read TGTGCCAGCAGTCCAAGAGGGGGTCGGGGCTCAGATACGCAGTATTTT.